This TCR beta chain comes out of a study of T cells in Graves' hyperthyroidism and ophthalmopathy. About this clonotype: Its antigen is currently unknown.

Overall study findings and caveats: Among thyroid clonotypes expanded above 0.001, most also appeared in blood.

RNA transcripts were the template for amplifying TCR beta CDR3 regions. The TCR CDR3 first-round RT-PCR relied on the HTBI primer set. TCRdb independently ran MiXCR on the multiplex PCR reads; one entry per CDR3 protein. The sample contains more than 500,000 distinct CDR3 sequences, approximately 48% of which appear only once. Exclusion of a patient resulted from uncontrolled infection, other autoimmune disease, pregnancy or lactation. Diagnostic decisions used clinical symptoms, serum thyroxine and TRAb, thyroid ultrasound and orbital computed tomography. The CDR3 runs to 14 residues. Trimming stripped 0 bases from V and 5 bases from J, with 11 bases between. Per the germline V gene, CDR1 is DFQATT and CDR2 is SNEGSKA (reference sequence).

V and J are TRBV20-1 and TRBJ1-5; possibly TRBD1 for D (5 bases). This TCR was sampled from an adult woman with Graves' disease, either hyperthyroidism or ophthalmopathy (not recorded which). The specimen sequenced was peripheral blood or thyroid tissue (not recorded which). In DNA, the CDR3 is TGCAGTGCTAGAGAACGCGCAGGGCATCAGCCCCAGCATTTT. Amino acids: CSARERAGHQPQHF.